A single sample is the source of the 22 T cell receptor beta chains below, sequenced in a study of blood T cell repertoires in COVID-19 (TCRdb year 2020). Libraries were made using the immunoSEQ multiplex PCR assay. Not all clones reach the TCRdb copy of this immuneACCESS table, which keeps in-frame sequences only. Checked studies attribute under half of the gap to unresolved V genes and leave the rest unexplained. Within this sample are tens of thousands of clones, with around 77% of them counted one time only. The leading ten clones occupy approximately 8.6% of the sample. Sequencing was performed on peripheral blood. The receptors here all came from a woman aged 70 to 79 with active or convalescent COVID-19.

There are a few counts of this clone. This sequence joins TRBV5-4 and TRBJ2-1; D is perhaps TRBD1 (6 bases). Germline V gene sequence: CDR1 SGHNT, CDR2 YYREEE (reference sequence). This CDR3 spans 20 amino acids. The germline V and J ends were trimmed by 0 bases and 4 bases, with 26 bases remaining between them. CDR3 coding DNA: TGTGCCAGCAGCTTGGCGGGGTTTGGGGGCGTAGGGGGTAGGTACAATGAGCAGTTCTTC. This sequence encodes CASSLAGFGGVGGRYNEQFF.

The chain combines TRBV2 with TRBJ2-7; 7 bases match TRBD1. CDR3 length equals 13 residues. Trimming at V came to 5 bases and at J to 4 bases, leaving 5 bases not matched to a gene. Per germline, CDR1 SNHLY and CDR2 FYNNEI. The CDR3 DNA follows: TGTGCCAGCAGTAGACAGGGTGGGTACGAGCAGTACTTC. Protein: CASSRQGGYEQYF.

This chain connects TRBV6-2 or TRBV6-3 to TRBJ1-2; D remains unclear. From germline, CDR1 is MNHEY and CDR2 SVGEGT. With 2 bases removed from V and 2 bases from J, the gap between germline ends came to 9 bases. This CDR3 is 14 amino acids long. The CDR3 protein is CASSYNLRNYGYTF. CDR3 nucleotide sequence: TGTGCCAGCAGTTACAATTTACGGAACTATGGCTACACCTTC.

The chain uses TRBV14 and TRBJ2-2; TRBD1 aligns across 7 bases. Germline lookup yields CDR1 SGHDN and CDR2 FVKESK. The V segment lost 4 bases and the J segment 4 bases; nucleotides outside the gene matches: 3. There are 14 residues in the CDR3. CDR3 in DNA: TGTGCCAGCAGCCTCCGGACAGGCACCGGGGAGCTGTTTTTT. The encoded protein is CASSLRTGTGELFF.

The chain employs TRBV10-3 and TRBJ2-3, with TRBD2 matching 10 bases. CDR1 ENHRY and CDR2 SYGVKD come from the germline V gene. CDR3 length: 14 amino acids. Trimming removed 7 bases from V and 5 bases from J; junction bases left unmatched: 6. The CDR3 sequence: CAITQRGGEDTQYF. CDR3 nucleotide sequence: TGTGCCATCACCCAGCGGGGGGGAGAAGATACGCAGTATTTT.

The genes are TRBV7-8 and TRBJ1-1, with 8 positions matching TRBD1. Germline V gene sequence: CDR1 SGHVS, CDR2 FQNEAQ. This CDR3 contains 20 residues. V lost 4 bases and J lost 3; bases outside the gene matches: 22. The CDR3 coding sequence is TGTGCCAGCAGCTCGCCAAGCAGGGGGCGCTGGGATCGGTATGACACTGAAGCTTTCTTT. Protein: CASSSPSRGRWDRYDTEAFF. The whole variable domain, filled in from reference TRBV7-8 and TRBJ1-1, reads GAGVSQSPRYKVAKRGQDVALRCDPISGHVSLFWYQQALGQGPEFLTYFQNEAQLDKSGLPSDRFFAERPEGSVSTLKIQRTQQEDSAVYLCASSSPSRGRWDRYDTEAFFGQGTRLTVV.

The chain employs TRBV29-1 and TRBJ2-7, with TRBD2 identical over 9 bases. Looked up from germline, CDR1 is SQVTM and CDR2 is ANQGSEA. V dropped 5 bases and J dropped 5; count of bases not matched to a gene: 7. CDR3 length equals 13 residues. CDR3 sequence: CSVNSGSGNEQYF. Written as DNA, the CDR3 is TGCAGCGTTAATAGCGGGAGTGGGAACGAGCAGTACTTC.

This chain connects TRBV2 to TRBJ2-1; 10 nucleotides agree with TRBD2. The CDR3 consists of 19 residues. V trimming: 6 bases; J trimming: 1 base; junction bases outside the gene matches: 15. The germline CDR1 and CDR2 sequences are SNHLY and FYNNEI. The DNA for the CDR3 is TGTGCCAGCAGCAGAGGATGGGTAGCGGGGGGACCATCCTACAATGAGCAGTTCTTC. Amino acids: CASSRGWVAGGPSYNEQFF.

The chain combines TRBV25-1 with TRBJ1-2; no definite D call. There are 11 residues in the CDR3. The germline V gene encodes CDR1 MGHDK and CDR2 SYGVNS. Trimming took 7 bases from V and 5 from J, leaving 8 bases between them. CDR3 nucleotide sequence: TGTGCCAGCAACAGTCCTTATGGCTACACCTTC. It yields the protein CASNSPYGYTF.

The rearrangement uses TRBV11-2 and TRBJ2-6, with 8 bases aligning to TRBD1. CDR1 is SGHAT, CDR2 FQNNGV, per germline. The ends lost 5 bases at V and 0 bases at J; junction bases unmatched: 3. This CDR3 has 16 residues. CDR3 coding DNA: TGTGCCAGCAGCCGGACAGGGAACTCTGGGGCCAACGTCCTGACTTTC. Its translation: CASSRTGNSGANVLTF.

This clone appeared a single time. This rearrangement joins TRBV3-1 (or the pseudogene TRBV3-2) to TRBJ2-1, with 12 bases identical to TRBD1. V lost 3 bases to trimming and J lost 6 bases; unmatched junction nucleotides: 12. Germline V gives CDR1 LGHDT, CDR2 YNNKEL (reference sequence). The CDR3 is 18 residues long. CDR3 nucleotides: TGTGCCAGCAGCCAGGGTTTACTGGGACAGGGGGCTCGCAATGAGCAGTTCTTC. Its translation is CASSQGLLGQGARNEQFF.

The chain uses TRBV7-2 and TRBJ1-2; D is uncertain. Germline assignment: CDR1 SGHTA and CDR2 FQGNSA. CDR3 size: 15 residues. Trimming removed 5 bases from V and 6 bases from J, with 19 bases in between. The CDR3 DNA reads as TGTGCCAGCAGCCTCGAGGGTACCGGGTTAAATGGCTACACCTTC. This sequence encodes CASSLEGTGLNGYTF.

The chain couples TRBV6-2 or TRBV6-3 to TRBJ1-2; perhaps TRBD1 as D (6 bases). The V gene lost 6 bases and the J gene lost 8 bases, with 19 bases spanning the gap. The CDR3 is 14 residues long. CDR1 is MNHEY and CDR2 is SVGEGT in the germline V gene. CDR3 residues: CASSPSYRVGGYTF. For the CDR3, the DNA is TGTGCCAGCAGCCCCTCCTACAGGGTGGGAGGCTACACCTTC.

The chain recombines TRBV6-2 or TRBV6-3 with TRBJ1-5, with D perhaps matching TRBD1 (6 bases). With 2 bases removed from V and 1 base from J, the gap between germline ends came to 9 bases. CDR1 MNHEY and CDR2 SVGEGT come from the germline V gene. The CDR3 runs 15 residues. The CDR3 DNA follows: TGTGCCAGCAGTTACCCGGACAGAAGCAATCAGCCCCAGCATTTT. As protein: CASSYPDRSNQPQHF.

As concerns this clone: Other DNA sequences from this sample encode an identical CDR3 as well. The CDR3 coding sequence is TGTGCCAGCAGTTACAGCCTAGGAGCGGGGGCCTACGAGCAGTACTTC. It translates to CASSYSLGAGAYEQYF. This chain joins TRBV6-5 and TRBJ2-7, with 8 bases that match TRBD2. V trimming: 2 bases; J trimming: 2 bases; junction bases outside the gene matches: 8. From germline, CDR1 is MNHEY and CDR2 SVGAGI. The CDR3 loop spans 16 amino acids.

The chain is built from TRBV19 and TRBJ1-5; D is possibly TRBD1 (5 bases). Trimming took 3 bases from V and 3 from J, leaving 12 bases between them. The germline V gene has CDR1 LNHDA and CDR2 SQIVND (reference sequence). This CDR3 has 15 amino acids. The CDR3 DNA sequence: TGTGCCAGTAGTATGTCGGGGGGTCTCAATCAGCCCCAGCATTTT. It specifies CASSMSGGLNQPQHF.

The rearrangement joins TRBV7-2 to TRBJ1-5; D gene uncertain. CDR1 and CDR2 from the germline V gene are SGHTA and FQGNSA. Trimming removed 3 bases from V and 0 bases from J, with 9 bases in between. The CDR3 loop spans 15 amino acids. CDR3 region: CASSFYFSSNQPQHF. As DNA, the CDR3 is TGTGCCAGCAGCTTTTATTTCAGTAGCAATCAGCCCCAGCATTTT.

V usage is TRBV9 and J usage is TRBJ2-5; 12 nucleotides line up with TRBD2. Germline V gives CDR1 SGDLS, CDR2 YYNGEE. The CDR3 has 14 amino acids. V lost 3 bases and J lost 5; bases outside the gene matches: 2. The CDR3 nucleotides read TGTGCCAGCAGCGCTAGCGGGGGGGCGGAGACCCAGTACTTC. This gives the protein CASSASGGAETQYF.

On this clone itself: At one end, the junction sequence differs from germline, possibly due to a read error. The CDR3 DNA reads as TGCGCCAGCAGCTTGGTTACAGGGGGCAACCAGCCCCAGCATTTT. Translated, it gives CASSLVTGGNQPQHF. The rearrangement joins TRBV5-1 to TRBJ1-5; 9 positions agree with TRBD1. CDR1 and CDR2 from the germline V gene are SGHRS and YFSETQ. This CDR3 region has 15 residues. The whole variable domain, remainder taken from reference TRBV5-1 and TRBJ1-5, is KAGVTQTPRYLIKTRGQQVTLSCSPISGHRSVSWYQQTPGQGLQFLFEYFSETQRNKGNFPGRFSGRQFSNSRSEMNVSTLELGDSALYLCASSLVTGGNQPQHFGDGTRLSIL.

This clone was detected once. CDR3 loop: CASSDQSTGTGGGTEAFF. CDR3 DNA: TGTGCCAGCAGCGACCAATCCACGGGGACAGGGGGTGGCACTGAAGCTTTCTTT. This rearrangement joins TRBV7-3 to TRBJ1-1, with 11 bases lining up with TRBD1. V dropped 5 bases and J dropped 4; count of bases not matched to a gene: 15. The CDR3 consists of 18 residues. CDR1 and CDR2 from the germline V gene are SGHTA and FQGTGA.

The chain joins TRBV5-1 to TRBJ1-4; 8 nucleotides line up with TRBD1. The CDR3 consists of 15 residues. Germline CDR1 and CDR2: SGHRS and YFSETQ. After removal of 4 bases from V and 7 bases from J, the junction contained 9 bases not matched to a gene. CDR3 nucleotide sequence: TGCGCCAGCAGCACCCAGGGGGCTTGGGGTGAAAAACTGTTTTTT. Residues: CASSTQGAWGEKLFF.

V usage is TRBV6-5 and J usage is TRBJ2-1; D is unclear. Germline V gene sequence: CDR1 MNHEY, CDR2 SVGAGI. Trimming left V 4 bases short and J 8 bases short, with 6 bases between. CDR3 length equals 11 residues. In DNA form, the CDR3 reads TGTGCCAGCAGTTCATGGCATGAGCAGTTCTTC. This codes for CASSSWHEQFF.